The present TCR beta chain was sequenced within a study of blood T cell repertoires in COVID-19. Overall study: Both acute and convalescent COVID-19 samples were obtained from the United States, Italy and Spain.

This CDR3 region has 16 residues. The germline V and J ends were trimmed by 0 bases and 0 bases, with 8 bases remaining between them. Germline V gene sequence: CDR1 MNHEY, CDR2 SVGAGI. In the original processing: From reference gene primer amplification, estimates of nucleated cell counts were derived. Some clones are missing from TCRdb's copy, which holds only in-frame ones; the method was immunoSEQ multiplex PCR. From that table come the V and J calls and clone size; the DNA was used to work out D and trimming. There are fewer than 250,000 clones in the sample; 70% to 90% occur only once, and 4% lies in the top ten.

This receptor was identified in a man between 50 and 59 years old with acute or convalescent COVID-19. The sequenced material came from peripheral blood. V usage is TRBV6-5 and J usage is TRBJ2-2; D is unclear. DNA of the CDR3: TGTGCCAGCAGTTACTCGGCACAGCCGAACACCGGGGAGCTGTTTTTT. Protein: CASSYSAQPNTGELFF.